This T cell receptor (beta chain) emerged from a study of regulatory T cells in long-lasting Graves disease. The study's findings and limits: TCR diversity was lower in persistent Graves' patients (versus newly diagnosed ones). Persistent patients shared more public clonotypes (around 2,500) than new patients (roughly 970).

Trimming removed 2 bases from V and 1 base from J, with 9 bases in between. The CDR3 runs 15 residues. Looked up from germline, CDR1 is SGHRS and CDR2 is YFSETQ. Time point defined: newly diagnosed GD, antithyroid drugs for less than 3 months. PBMC RNA was the source of the TCR library. Collection of peripheral blood (approximately 9 milliliters) was done using EDTA tubes. Building of the TCR beta libraries involved iRepertoire HTBI primers and Arm-PCR of CDR3 regions. Original handling: Samples jointly harbored roughly 62 TRBV and fewer than 15 TRBJ segments. TCRdb recomputed calls from the multiplex PCR reads with MiXCR, one row per CDR3 protein. The V and J calls follow TCRdb's processing rather than the paper's. Here the sample spans 200,000 to 300,000 distinct CDR3 sequences, 20% being singletons. Ten or more counts support this clonotype. Its specificity is unknown.

J is TRBJ2-2 and V is TRBV5-1; D might be TRBD2 (5 bases). The source was peripheral blood mononuclear cells (PBMCs), collected at new diagnosis, from a patient treated with antithyroid drugs. The clonotype was recovered from a female donor with Graves disease. The CDR3 here is CASSFSSLNTGELFF. The CDR3 DNA sequence: TGCGCCAGCAGCTTTTCTAGCTTGAACACCGGGGAGCTGTTTTTT.